The 25 T cell receptor beta chains in this list originate from one sample, sequenced in a study of cytomegalovirus exposure and HLA in healthy donors. PCR used 60 Vbeta primers and 13 Jbeta primers. Profiling relied on immunoSEQ multiplex PCR, and the TCRdb table lists in-frame clones only, not all of them. Of under 200,000 clones in the sample, 65% to 85% are singletons; the top ten hold approximately 4.1%. The specimen was PBMCs. The receptors were gathered from a woman between 50 and 59 years old in good health and CMV-seropositive.

The chain carries TRBV4-3 and TRBJ1-1, with D possibly TRBD1 on 5 matching bases. Germline loops: CDR1 LGHNA, CDR2 YSLEER. V lost 4 bases and J 0 bases, leaving 12 bases between the germline ends. The CDR3 is 15 amino acids. The CDR3 DNA follows: TGCGCCAGCAGCCCGGGGGGGGGTTTGAACACTGAAGCTTTCTTT. Protein: CASSPGGGLNTEAFF.

This sequence joins TRBV29-1 and TRBJ1-3; D uncertain. There are 12 residues in the CDR3. The germline CDR1 and CDR2 sequences are SQVTM and ANQGSEA. Trimming stripped 3 bases from V and 4 bases from J, with 7 bases between. CDR3 sequence: CSVDTPGNTIYF. CDR3 DNA: TGCAGCGTTGACACTCCCGGAAACACCATATATTTT.

The chain has TRBV4-1 and TRBJ2-1; 9 nucleotides agree with TRBD2. V dropped 2 bases and J dropped 0; count of bases not matched to a gene: 8. The CDR3 runs 18 residues. The germline CDR1 and CDR2 sequences are MGHRA and YSYEKL. The CDR3 region has the DNA TGCGCCAGCAGCCAACAATCGAATAGCGGGAGCTCCTACAATGAGCAGTTCTTC. Its protein product is CASSQQSNSGSSYNEQFF.

This clone was seen a single time. The rearrangement links TRBV5-1 to TRBJ2-7; 9 positions match TRBD2. Germline loops: CDR1 SGHRS, CDR2 YFSETQ. J lost 1 base, V lost 3 bases, and 11 bases had no gene match. This CDR3 has 17 residues. The CDR3 region is CASSSGGWTSVSYEQYF. The CDR3 DNA sequence: TGCGCCAGCAGCTCCGGGGGGTGGACTAGCGTGTCCTACGAGCAGTACTTC. Combining the CDR3 with reference TRBV5-1 and TRBJ2-7 gives the whole variable domain KAGVTQTPRYLIKTRGQQVTLSCSPISGHRSVSWYQQTPGQGLQFLFEYFSETQRNKGNFPGRFSGRQFSNSRSEMNVSTLELGDSALYLCASSSGGWTSVSYEQYFGPGTRLTVT.

This clone occurred once. The chain combines TRBV7-3 with TRBJ2-1, with D tentatively TRBD2 (6 bases). CDR1 is SGHTA, CDR2 FQGTGA, per germline. The CDR3 has 14 residues. V was trimmed by 5 bases and J by 7 bases, leaving 15 bases between them. DNA for the CDR3: TGTGCCAGCAGCCCGTCCGGGGGTGATAATGAGCAGTTCTTC. Its translation: CASSPSGGDNEQFF. The variable domain in full, completed from reference TRBV7-3 and TRBJ2-1, reads GAGVSQTPSNKVTEKGKYVELRCDPISGHTALYWYRQSLGQGPEFLIYFQGTGAADDSGLPNDRFFAVRPEGSVSTLKIQRTERGDSAVYLCASSPSGGDNEQFFGPGTRLTVL.

V is TRBV6-5 and J is TRBJ2-1, with 11 bases that match TRBD2. CDR1 is MNHEY and CDR2 is SVGAGI in the germline V gene. The CDR3 totals 16 residues. The V and J ends lost 2 bases and 0 bases, in that order; junction bases with no gene match: 0. The CDR3 sequence: CASSYTSGGSYNEQFF. CDR3 DNA sequence: TGTGCCAGCAGTTACACTAGCGGGGGCTCCTACAATGAGCAGTTCTTC.

V usage is TRBV5-4 and J usage is TRBJ2-7, with 14 bases that match TRBD2. The CDR3 has 15 amino acids. The germline V gene encodes CDR1 SGHNT and CDR2 YYREEE (reference sequence). V lost 4 bases to trimming and J lost 3 bases; unmatched junction nucleotides: 3. The CDR3 here is CASSGGTSGSYEQYF. CDR3 sequence (DNA): TGTGCCAGCAGCGGGGGGACTAGCGGGAGCTACGAGCAGTACTTC.

The genes are TRBV28 and TRBJ2-1; 10 bases match TRBD2. Germline V gene sequence: CDR1 MDHEN, CDR2 SYDVKM. This CDR3 has 15 residues. The J segment lost 8 bases and the V segment lost 7 bases, leaving 11 bases of the junction unmatched. The CDR3 region has the DNA TGTGCCAGCAACCTTAGCGGGAGGCTCGGCCATGAGCAGTTCTTC. This translates into CASNLSGRLGHEQFF.

The CDR3 region has the DNA TGTGCCAGCAGCCAAGCCGCGACACCCATCGGAGAGCAGTACTTC. Its protein product is CASSQAATPIGEQYF. The genes are TRBV4-2 and TRBJ2-7; D remains unclear. This CDR3 spans 15 amino acids. Trimming removed 1 base from V and 7 bases from J, with 17 bases in between. CDR1 and CDR2 (germline): LGHNA, YNFKEQ.

The count of this clone is one. The rearrangement uses TRBV6-6 and TRBJ1-3; 9 nucleotides match TRBD1. CDR1 is MNHNY and CDR2 is SVGAGI in the germline V gene (reference sequence). The CDR3 is 15 residues long. J lost 4 bases, V lost 6 bases, and 7 bases had no gene match. The CDR3 DNA sequence: TGTGCCAGCAGCAGGGACAGGGTGGCAGGAAACACCATATATTTT. As protein: CASSRDRVAGNTIYF.

The V call is TRBV21-1, the J call TRBJ1-1; TRBD1 was called by the table and not checked on the DNA. TRBV21-1 is reported as a pseudogene. The CDR3 length is 13 residues. This CDR3 is CAISSGMNTEAFF. The CDR3 DNA sequence: TGTGCCATCTCTTCAGGGATGAACACTGAAGCTTTCTTT.

The chain is built from TRBV28 and TRBJ2-3, with unresolved D. Germline V gene data show CDR1 as MDHEN and CDR2 as SYDVKM. The CDR3 has 16 residues. Trimming took off 5 bases at V and 0 bases at J, with 15 bases between the two ends. The CDR3 DNA is TGTGCCAGCAGTGCCCCAAGGAGAACTAGCACAGATACGCAGTATTTT. Translated, it gives CASSAPRRTSTDTQYF. Full variable domain (remainder filled in from reference TRBV28 and TRBJ2-3): DVKVTQSSRYLVKRTGEKVFLECVQDMDHENMFWYRQDPGLGLRLIYFSYDVKMKEKGDIPEGYSVSREKKERFSLILESASTNQTSMYLCASSAPRRTSTDTQYFGPGTRLTVL.

This chain uses TRBV7-2 with TRBJ1-1; unclear D gene. With 0 bases removed from V and 5 bases from J, the gap between germline ends came to 10 bases. Germline V CDR1 and CDR2: SGHTA, FQGNSA. This CDR3 has 14 residues. CDR3 amino acids: CASSLATAGTEAFF. CDR3 DNA: TGTGCCAGCAGCTTAGCGACTGCGGGGACTGAAGCTTTCTTT. The full variable domain, its missing parts supplied by reference TRBV7-2 and TRBJ1-1, is GAGVSQSPSNKVTEKGKDVELRCDPISGHTALYWYRQSLGQGLEFLIYFQGNSAPDKSGLPSDRFSAERTGGSVSTLTIQRTQQEDSAVYLCASSLATAGTEAFFGQGTRLTVV.

The chain couples TRBV19 to TRBJ1-2; 7 bases are a match to TRBD1. The CDR3 has 15 residues. Germline CDR1 LNHDA, CDR2 SQIVND (reference sequence). V was clipped by 6 bases and J by 2 bases; unmatched bases: 9. The CDR3 here is CASSLPTGQNYGYTF. CDR3 DNA sequence: TGTGCCAGTAGCCTCCCGACGGGACAGAACTATGGCTACACCTTC. Full variable domain (rest looked up from reference TRBV19 and TRBJ1-2): DGGITQSPKYLFRKEGQNVTLSCEQNLNHDAMYWYRQDPGQGLRLIYYSQIVNDFQKGDIAEGYSVSREKKESFPLTVTSAQKNPTAFYLCASSLPTGQNYGYTFGSGTRLTVV.

The rearrangement joins TRBV6-4 to TRBJ2-3, with 8 bases matching TRBD1. V was clipped by 10 bases and J by 1 base; unmatched bases: 4. Germline V gives CDR1 MRHNA, CDR2 SNTAGT. The CDR3 is 13 residues long. The chain's CDR3 is CAKTTGGTDTQYF. CDR3 nucleotides: TGTGCCAAGACGACAGGGGGCACAGATACGCAGTATTTT.

The rearrangement links TRBV9 to TRBJ1-2; weak D call: TRBD1 (6 bases). Germline V gene lookup returns CDR1 SGDLS and CDR2 YYNGEE. The CDR3 is made up of 16 amino acids. Trimming removed 2 bases at V and 5 bases at J, with 19 bases between. The CDR3 coding sequence is TGTGCCAGCAGCGTTATGCCCGCAGGGGAACAGTATGGCTACACCTTC. Protein product: CASSVMPAGEQYGYTF.

The CDR3 region has the DNA TGTGCCAGCAGCTTGGACTATACCTACGAGCAGTACTTC. Protein: CASSLDYTYEQYF. The rearrangement links TRBV5-4 to TRBJ2-7; D is uncertain. This CDR3 region has 13 residues. From germline, CDR1 is SGHNT and CDR2 YYREEE (reference sequence). V was cut by 0 bases and J by 2 bases, with 6 bases left in between.

The CDR3 here is CASSLGLTTDTQYF. The CDR3 DNA reads as TGTGCCAGCAGCCTCGGACTCACCACAGATACGCAGTATTTT. The V gene is TRBV4-2, the J gene TRBJ2-3, with D perhaps matching TRBD2 (5 bases). Germline V CDR1 and CDR2: LGHNA, YNFKEQ. V dropped 4 bases and J dropped 2 bases, with 10 bases sitting between them. The CDR3 is 14 amino acids.

The J gene is TRBJ1-2, the V gene TRBV29-1; TRBD1 aligns across 8 bases. After removal of 3 bases from V and 4 bases from J, the junction contained 7 bases not matched to a gene. Germline loops: CDR1 SQVTM, CDR2 ANQGSEA. The CDR3 has 14 residues. CDR3: CSVDTAGGGYGYTF. DNA for the CDR3: TGCAGCGTTGACACCGCAGGGGGCGGCTATGGCTACACCTTC.

The chain carries TRBV7-6 and TRBJ1-1, with unresolved D. V gave up 3 bases and J gave up 0 bases, with 17 bases separating them. Looked up from germline, CDR1 is SGHVS and CDR2 is FNYEAQ. The length of the CDR3 is 17 residues. The CDR3 loop reads CASSFSTAGLMNTEAFF. The CDR3, as DNA: TGTGCCAGCAGCTTCAGTACTGCCGGACTGATGAACACTGAAGCTTTCTTT. Variable domain in full (rest from reference TRBV7-6 and TRBJ1-1): GAGVSQSPRYKVTKRGQDVALRCDPISGHVSLYWYRQALGQGPEFLTYFNYEAQQDKSGLPNDRFSAERPEGSISTLTIQRTEQRDSAMYRCASSFSTAGLMNTEAFFGQGTRLTVV.

The V gene is TRBV7-2, the J gene TRBJ2-5, with D possibly being TRBD2 (5 bases). Germline values: CDR1 SGHTA, CDR2 FQGNSA. This CDR3 spans 15 amino acids. Trimming removed 4 bases at V and 6 bases at J, with 18 bases between. Here the CDR3 DNA reads TGTGCCAGCAGCTCTTCACCAGGAGTCGGGAAGACCCAGTACTTC. Translation: CASSSSPGVGKTQYF.

This rearrangement joins TRBV7-9 to TRBJ1-4, with D maybe TRBD1 (6 bases). This CDR3 spans 14 amino acids. CDR1 is SEHNR, CDR2 FQNEAQ, per germline (reference sequence). V dropped 5 bases and J dropped 8 bases, with 15 bases sitting between them. Written as DNA, the CDR3 is TGTGCCAGCAGCCAAAGGGGGATTGGGGAAAAACTGTTTTTT. It specifies CASSQRGIGEKLFF.

This clone has a handful of counts. The chain recombines TRBV7-2 with TRBJ1-5; D remains unclear. CDR3 size: 14 residues. V lost 5 bases and J lost 4, with 12 bases in between. Germline lookup yields CDR1 SGHTA and CDR2 FQGNSA. CDR3 protein: CASSVRRGNQPQHF. CDR3 in DNA: TGTGCCAGCAGCGTACGACGGGGTAATCAGCCCCAGCATTTT.

This chain uses TRBV7-9 with TRBJ2-2; TRBD2 aligns across 15 bases. The J segment lost 5 bases and the V segment lost 5 bases, leaving 3 bases of the junction unmatched. This CDR3 spans 16 amino acids. Germline CDR1 SEHNR, CDR2 FQNEAQ (reference sequence). CDR3 sequence (DNA): TGTGCCAGCAGCCCTGGACTAGCGGGAGGGACCGGGGAGCTGTTTTTT. Translation gives CASSPGLAGGTGELFF. Supplemented by reference TRBV7-9 and TRBJ2-2, the full variable domain reads DTGVSQNPRHKITKRGQNVTFRCDPISEHNRLYWYRQTLGQGPEFLTYFQNEAQLEKSRLLSDRFSAERPKGSFSTLEIQRTEQGDSAMYLCASSPGLAGGTGELFFGEGSRLTVL.

This rearrangement joins TRBV19 to TRBJ1-5; 10 bases line up with TRBD1. CDR1 LNHDA and CDR2 SQIVND come from the germline V gene (reference sequence). The CDR3 is 18 amino acids. J lost 2 bases, V lost 5 bases, and 12 bases had no gene match. The CDR3: CASSPGPDRGLGNQPQHF. CDR3 DNA sequence: TGTGCCAGTAGTCCCGGACCCGACAGGGGGCTCGGCAATCAGCCCCAGCATTTT.